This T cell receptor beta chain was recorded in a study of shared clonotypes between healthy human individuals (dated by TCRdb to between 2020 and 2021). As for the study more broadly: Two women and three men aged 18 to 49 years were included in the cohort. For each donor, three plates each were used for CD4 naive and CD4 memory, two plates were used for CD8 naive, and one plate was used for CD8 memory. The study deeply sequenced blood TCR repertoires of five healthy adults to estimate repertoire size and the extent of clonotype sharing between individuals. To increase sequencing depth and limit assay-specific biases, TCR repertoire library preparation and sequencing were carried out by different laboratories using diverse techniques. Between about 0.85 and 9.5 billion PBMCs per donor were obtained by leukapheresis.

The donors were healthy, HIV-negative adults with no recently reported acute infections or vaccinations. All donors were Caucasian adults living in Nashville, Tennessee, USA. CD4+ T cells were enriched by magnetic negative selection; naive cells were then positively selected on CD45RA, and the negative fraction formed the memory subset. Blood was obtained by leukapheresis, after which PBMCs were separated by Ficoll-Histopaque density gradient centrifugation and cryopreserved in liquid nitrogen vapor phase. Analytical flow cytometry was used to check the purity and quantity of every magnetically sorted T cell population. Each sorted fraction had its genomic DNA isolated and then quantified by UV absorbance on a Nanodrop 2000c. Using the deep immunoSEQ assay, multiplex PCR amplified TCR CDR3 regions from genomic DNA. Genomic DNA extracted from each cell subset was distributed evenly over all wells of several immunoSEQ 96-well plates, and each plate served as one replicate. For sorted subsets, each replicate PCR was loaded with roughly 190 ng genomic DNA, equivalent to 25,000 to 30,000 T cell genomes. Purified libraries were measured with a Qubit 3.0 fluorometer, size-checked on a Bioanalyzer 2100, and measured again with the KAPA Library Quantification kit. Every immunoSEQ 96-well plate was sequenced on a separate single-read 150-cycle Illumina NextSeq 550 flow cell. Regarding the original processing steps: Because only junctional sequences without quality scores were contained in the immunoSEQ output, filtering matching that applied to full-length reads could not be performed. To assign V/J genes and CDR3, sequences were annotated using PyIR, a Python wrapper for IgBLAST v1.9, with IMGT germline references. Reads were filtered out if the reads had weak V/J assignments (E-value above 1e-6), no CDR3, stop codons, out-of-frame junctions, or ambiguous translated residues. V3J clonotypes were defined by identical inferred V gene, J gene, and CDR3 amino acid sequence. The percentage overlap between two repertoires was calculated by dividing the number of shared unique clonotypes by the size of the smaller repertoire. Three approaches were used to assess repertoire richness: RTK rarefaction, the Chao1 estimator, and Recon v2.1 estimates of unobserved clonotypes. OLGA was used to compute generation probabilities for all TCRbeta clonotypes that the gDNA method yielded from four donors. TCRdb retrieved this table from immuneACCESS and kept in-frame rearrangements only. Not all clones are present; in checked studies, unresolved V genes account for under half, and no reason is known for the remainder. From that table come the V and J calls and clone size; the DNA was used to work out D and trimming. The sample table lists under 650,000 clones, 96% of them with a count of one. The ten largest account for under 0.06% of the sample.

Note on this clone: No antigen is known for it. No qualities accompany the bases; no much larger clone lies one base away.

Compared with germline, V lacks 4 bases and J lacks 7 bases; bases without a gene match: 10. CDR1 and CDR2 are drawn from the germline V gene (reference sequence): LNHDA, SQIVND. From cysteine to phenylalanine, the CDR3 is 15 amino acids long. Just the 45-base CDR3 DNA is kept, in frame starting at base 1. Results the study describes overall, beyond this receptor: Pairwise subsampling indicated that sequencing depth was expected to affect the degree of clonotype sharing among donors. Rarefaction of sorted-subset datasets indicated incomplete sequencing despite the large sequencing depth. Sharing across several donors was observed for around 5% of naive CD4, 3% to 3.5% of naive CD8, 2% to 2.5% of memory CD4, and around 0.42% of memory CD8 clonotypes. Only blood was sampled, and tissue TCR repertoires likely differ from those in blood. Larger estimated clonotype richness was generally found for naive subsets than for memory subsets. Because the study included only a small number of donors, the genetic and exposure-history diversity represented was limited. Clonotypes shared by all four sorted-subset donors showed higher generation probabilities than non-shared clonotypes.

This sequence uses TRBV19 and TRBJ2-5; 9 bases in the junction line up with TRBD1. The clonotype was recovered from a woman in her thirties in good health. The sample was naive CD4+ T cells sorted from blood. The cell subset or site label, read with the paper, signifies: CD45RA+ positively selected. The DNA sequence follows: TGTGCCAGTAGTACAGGGACAGGGTATAGAGGGACCCAGTACTTC. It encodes CASSTGTGYRGTQYF.